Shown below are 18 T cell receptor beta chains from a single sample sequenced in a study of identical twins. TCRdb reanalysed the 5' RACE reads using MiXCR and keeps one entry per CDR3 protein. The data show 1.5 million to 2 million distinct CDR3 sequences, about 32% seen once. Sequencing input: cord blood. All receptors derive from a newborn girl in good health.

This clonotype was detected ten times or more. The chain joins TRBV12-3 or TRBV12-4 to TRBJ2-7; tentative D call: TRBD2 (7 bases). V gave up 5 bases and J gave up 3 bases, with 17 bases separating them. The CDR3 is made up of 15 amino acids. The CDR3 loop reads CASSLGGDWHYEQYF. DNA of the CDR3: TGTGCCAGCAGTCTAGGGGGGGACTGGCACTACGAGCAGTACTTC.

CDR3 DNA: TGCAGTGCTACCAGTAGCAGGGGGCTCACTGAAGCTTTCTTT. Translated: CSATSSRGLTEAFF. The gene calls are TRBV20-1 and TRBJ1-1; 8 bases match TRBD1. Trimming removed 4 bases from V and 4 bases from J; junction bases left unmatched: 8. CDR3 length: 14 amino acids. The germline V gene has CDR1 DFQATT and CDR2 SNEGSKA (reference sequence).

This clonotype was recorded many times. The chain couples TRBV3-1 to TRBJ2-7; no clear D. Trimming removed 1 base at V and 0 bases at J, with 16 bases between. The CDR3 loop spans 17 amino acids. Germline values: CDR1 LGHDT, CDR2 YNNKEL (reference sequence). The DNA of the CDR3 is TGTGCCAGCAGCCAAGGGACCGGGCTTCAGAGCTCCTACGAGCAGTACTTC. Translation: CASSQGTGLQSSYEQYF.

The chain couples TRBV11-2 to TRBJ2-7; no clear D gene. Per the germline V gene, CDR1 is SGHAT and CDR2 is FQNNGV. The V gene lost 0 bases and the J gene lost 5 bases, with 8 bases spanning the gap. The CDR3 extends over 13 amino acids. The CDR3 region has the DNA TGTGCCAGCAGCTTAGAGGCGGTCGACGAGCAGTACTTC. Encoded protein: CASSLEAVDEQYF.

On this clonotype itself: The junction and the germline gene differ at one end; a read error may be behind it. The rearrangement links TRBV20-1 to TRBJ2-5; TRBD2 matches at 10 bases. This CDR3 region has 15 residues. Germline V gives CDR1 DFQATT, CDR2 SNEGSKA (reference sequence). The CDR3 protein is CGARDGGLATETQYF. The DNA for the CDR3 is TGCGGTGCTAGAGATGGGGGACTAGCGACAGAGACCCAGTACTTC.

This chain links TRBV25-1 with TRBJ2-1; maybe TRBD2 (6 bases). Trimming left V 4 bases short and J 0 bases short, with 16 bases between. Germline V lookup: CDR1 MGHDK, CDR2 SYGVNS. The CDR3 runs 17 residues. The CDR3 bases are TGTGCCAGCAGTGCCCACCTAGCGCACCTCTCCTACAATGAGCAGTTCTTC. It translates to CASSAHLAHLSYNEQFF.

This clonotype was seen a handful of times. CDR3 region: CASSLAATPGTYEQYF. The CDR3 coding sequence is TGCGCCAGCAGCTTGGCCGCCACCCCGGGGACCTACGAGCAGTACTTC. The gene calls are TRBV5-1 and TRBJ2-7; D possibly corresponds to TRBD2 (5 bases). CDR3 length: 16 residues. V was pared by 0 bases and J by 2 bases, with 15 bases between. In germline, CDR1 is SGHRS, CDR2 YFSETQ.

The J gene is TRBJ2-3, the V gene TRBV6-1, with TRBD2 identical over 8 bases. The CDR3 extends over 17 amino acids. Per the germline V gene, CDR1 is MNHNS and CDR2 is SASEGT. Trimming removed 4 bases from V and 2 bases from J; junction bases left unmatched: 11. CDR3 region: CASSVGSGGGSTDTQYF. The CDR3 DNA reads TGTGCCAGCAGTGTGGGGTCTGGCGGGGGGTCCACAGATACGCAGTATTTT.

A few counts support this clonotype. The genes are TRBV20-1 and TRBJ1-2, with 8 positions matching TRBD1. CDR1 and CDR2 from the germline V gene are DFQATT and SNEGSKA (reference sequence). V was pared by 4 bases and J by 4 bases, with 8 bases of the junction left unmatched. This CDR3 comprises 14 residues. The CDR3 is CSAISRGLGYGYTF. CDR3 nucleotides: TGCAGTGCTATATCCAGGGGGCTTGGCTATGGCTACACCTTC.

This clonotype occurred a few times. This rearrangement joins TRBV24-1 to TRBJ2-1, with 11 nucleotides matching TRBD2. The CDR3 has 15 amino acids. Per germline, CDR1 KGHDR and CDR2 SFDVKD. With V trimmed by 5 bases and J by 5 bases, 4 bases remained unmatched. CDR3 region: CATSAPGLADNEQFF. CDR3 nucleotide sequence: TGTGCCACCAGTGCCCCGGGACTAGCGGACAATGAGCAGTTCTTC.

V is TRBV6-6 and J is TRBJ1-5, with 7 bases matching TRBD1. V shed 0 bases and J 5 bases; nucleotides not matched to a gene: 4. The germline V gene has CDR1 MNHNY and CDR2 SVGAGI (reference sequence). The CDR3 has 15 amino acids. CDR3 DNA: TGTGCCAGCAGTTACTCGAGACAGGGCTATCAGCCCCAGCATTTT. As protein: CASSYSRQGYQPQHF.

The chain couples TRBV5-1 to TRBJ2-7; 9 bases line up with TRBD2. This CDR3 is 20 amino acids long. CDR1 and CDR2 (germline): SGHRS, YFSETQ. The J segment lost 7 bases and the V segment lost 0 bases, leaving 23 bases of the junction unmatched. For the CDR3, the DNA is TGCGCCAGCAGCTTGGTGTCCGCGGGGGGGCCCCGGCTCAAGGTGGTTGAGCAGTACTTC. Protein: CASSLVSAGGPRLKVVEQYF.

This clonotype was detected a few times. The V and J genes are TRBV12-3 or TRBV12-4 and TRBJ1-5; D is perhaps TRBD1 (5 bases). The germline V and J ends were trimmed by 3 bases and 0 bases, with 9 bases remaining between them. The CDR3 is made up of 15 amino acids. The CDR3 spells CASSLDTGSNQPQHF. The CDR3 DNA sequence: TGTGCCAGCAGTTTGGACACAGGTAGCAATCAGCCCCAGCATTTT.

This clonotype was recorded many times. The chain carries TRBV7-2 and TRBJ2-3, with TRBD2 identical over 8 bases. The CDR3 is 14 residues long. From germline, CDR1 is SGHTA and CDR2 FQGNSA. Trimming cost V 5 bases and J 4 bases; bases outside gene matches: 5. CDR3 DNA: TGTGCCAGCAGCCTCGGACTAGCTCCAGATACGCAGTATTTT. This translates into CASSLGLAPDTQYF.

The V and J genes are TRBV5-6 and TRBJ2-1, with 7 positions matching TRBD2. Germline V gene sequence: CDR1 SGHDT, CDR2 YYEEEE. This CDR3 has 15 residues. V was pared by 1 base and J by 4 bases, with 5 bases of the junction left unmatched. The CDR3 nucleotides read TGTGCCAGCAGCTTGCACGGGGGGACTTACAATGAGCAGTTCTTC. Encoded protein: CASSLHGGTYNEQFF.

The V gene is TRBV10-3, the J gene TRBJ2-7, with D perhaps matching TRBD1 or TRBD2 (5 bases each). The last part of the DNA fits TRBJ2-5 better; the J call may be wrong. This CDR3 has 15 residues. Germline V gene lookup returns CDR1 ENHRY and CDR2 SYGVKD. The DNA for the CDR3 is TGTGCCATCAGTGACAAAACAGGACTCCAAGAGACCCAGTACTTC. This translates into CAISDKTGLQETQYF.

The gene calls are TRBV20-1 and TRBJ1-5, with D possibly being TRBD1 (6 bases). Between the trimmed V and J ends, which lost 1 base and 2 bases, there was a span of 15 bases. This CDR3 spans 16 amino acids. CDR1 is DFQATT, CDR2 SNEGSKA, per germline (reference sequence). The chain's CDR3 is CSARGTVERGNQPQHF. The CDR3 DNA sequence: TGCAGTGCTAGAGGGACAGTGGAGAGGGGCAATCAGCCCCAGCATTTT.

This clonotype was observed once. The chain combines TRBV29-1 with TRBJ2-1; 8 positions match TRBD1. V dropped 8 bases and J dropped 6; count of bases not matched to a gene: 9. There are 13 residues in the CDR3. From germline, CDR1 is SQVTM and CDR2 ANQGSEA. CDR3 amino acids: CSKTDRGGNEQFF. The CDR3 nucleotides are TGCAGCAAGACCGACAGGGGAGGCAATGAGCAGTTCTTC.